This T cell receptor (beta chain) was documented in a study of T cells in Graves' hyperthyroidism and ophthalmopathy. TCR beta CDR3 regions were amplified from RNA. HTBI primers were employed in a first-round RT-PCR of the TCR CDR3. TCRdb analysed the multiplex PCR reads with MiXCR anew, one entry per CDR3 protein. The sample consists of over 700,000 distinct CDR3 sequences, 38% of them appearing once. Those with hyperthyroidism were 18 to 65 years old, newly diagnosed, and ill for under 2 months. PBMCs were derived from roughly 10 ml fresh peripheral blood. This TCR was sampled from a man aged 18 to 30 with Graves' hyperthyroidism. Sequencing used blood.

CDR3 residues: CASSLRTGPNTNTGELFF. CDR3 nucleotide sequence: TGTGCCAGCAGCTTAAGGACAGGGCCTAATACGAACACCGGGGAGCTGTTTTTT. The chain links TRBV7-9 to TRBJ2-2; 8 bases map to TRBD1. Losses at the gene ends were 2 bases for V and 0 bases for J; bases not matched to a gene: 8. The CDR3 contains 18 residues. Germline V gene data show CDR1 as SEHNR and CDR2 as FQNEAQ (reference sequence).